The entry below gives a single TCR beta chain sequence along with its context. Its antigen is unknown. This specimen belongs to a study of identical twins. CDR3 length equals 16 residues. Germline V gene data show CDR1 as KGHDR and CDR2 as SFDVKD. Trimming at V came to 3 bases and at J to 7 bases, leaving 9 bases not matched to a gene. Study-wide results and limits: Out-of-frame alpha sequences that twins shared showed excess low generation probability.

Unique molecular identifiers were present on the cDNA, which also gained a universal primer site by template switching. MiXCR, run by TCRdb on the 5' RACE reads, gives a single entry per CDR3 protein. This repertoire shows about 240,000 distinct CDR3 sequences, roughly 10% found once; its top ten account for about a tenth. The sequence came from a man in his forties or fifties in good health. This chain uses TRBV24-1 with TRBJ2-1, with 9 bases identical to TRBD2. Sample: memory T cells sorted from blood. The CDR3 spells CATSDARSSGVNEQFF. Written as DNA, the CDR3 is TGTGCCACCAGTGATGCCCGCTCTAGCGGGGTAAATGAGCAGTTCTTC.